The T cell receptor (beta chain) under discussion was sequenced for a study of blood T cells in healthy people across ages. Points from the study as a whole: Higher diversity and more naive CD4+ cells were features of long-lived donors, compared to aged donors.

Combining a sample-barcoded 5' primer with a J-beta primer mix, a second PCR ran for about 6 to 12 cycles. TCRdb reprocessed the 5' RACE reads with MiXCR, giving one entry per CDR3 protein. The sample records roughly 730,000 distinct CDR3 sequences, about 61% being singletons. This clonotype was counted between two and nine times. The antigen is not known. The germline V gene encodes CDR1 SGDLS and CDR2 YYNGEE. This CDR3 comprises 24 residues. V was clipped by 3 bases and J by 2 bases; unmatched bases: 27. Sequencing was done on a sample of blood. This clonotype was sampled from a man aged 40-49 years in good health. The V call is TRBV9, the J call TRBJ2-5; TRBD2 aligns across 14 bases. The CDR3 region has the DNA TGTGCCAGCAGCGCTCCCAAAGGATCCGGGACTAGCGGGGGAACCTTTCAAGGGCAAGAGACCCAGTACTTC. Encoded protein: CASSAPKGSGTSGGTFQGQETQYF.